The 8 T cell receptor beta chains presented below share a single source sample, sequenced in a study of T cell responses to AZD1222 COVID-19 vaccine. Assay used: immunoSEQ multiplex PCR; TCRdb lists only in-frame clones, some missing. The sample records over 40,000 clones, roughly 84% being singletons. Sequencing used peripheral blood, obtained on day 0 of AZD1222 vaccination. The receptors were sampled from an adult in good health.

The genes are TRBV4-1 and TRBJ1-2; D ambiguous. This CDR3 is built from 13 residues. With 2 bases removed from V and 9 bases from J, the gap between germline ends came to 13 bases. From germline, CDR1 is MGHRA and CDR2 YSYEKL. CDR3 in amino acids: CASSQLTLGSYTF. The CDR3 DNA is TGCGCCAGCAGCCAACTTACATTGGGGAGCTACACCTTC.

The chain employs TRBV7-2 and TRBJ2-7; maybe TRBD2 (7 bases). The CDR3 has 13 amino acids. The V end was cut by 4 bases, the J end by 7 bases, with 14 bases between. Per the germline V gene, CDR1 is SGHTA and CDR2 is FQGNSA. The CDR3 DNA reads as TGTGCCAGCAGCTGGGGGGGACACCTGGAGCAGTACTTC. It is translated as CASSWGGHLEQYF.

This clone was observed once. The chain combines TRBV9 with TRBJ2-1; TRBD2 matches at 11 bases. V lost 0 bases, J lost 3 bases, and 2 bases stayed unmatched. Germline CDR1 SGDLS, CDR2 YYNGEE. The CDR3 length is 16 residues. The CDR3 spells CASSVVGTSGYNEQFF. The CDR3 DNA reads as TGTGCCAGCAGCGTAGTAGGGACTAGCGGCTACAATGAGCAGTTCTTC.

V usage is TRBV5-1 and J usage is TRBJ1-6; 10 bases are shared with TRBD1. Germline V gene lookup returns CDR1 SGHRS and CDR2 YFSETQ. Trimming cost V 4 bases and J 10 bases; bases outside gene matches: 5. CDR3 length: 14 residues. As DNA, the CDR3 is TGCGCCAGCAGCCCGGACAGGGGGTCCTCACCCCTCCACTTT. This gives the protein CASSPDRGSSPLHF.

The rearrangement uses TRBV9 and TRBJ2-1; D is undetermined. Germline lookup yields CDR1 SGDLS and CDR2 YYNGEE. The CDR3 sequence is 11 residues long. Deletions cut 0 bases from V and 8 bases from J, with 3 bases between. For the CDR3, the DNA is TGTGCCAGCAGCGTAGGGTATGAGCAGTTCTTC. Translating it yields CASSVGYEQFF.

The chain carries TRBV7-3 and TRBJ2-1; 8 nucleotides align to TRBD2. Unmatched junction bases numbered 11, after V lost 5 bases and J lost 8 bases. CDR3 length: 15 amino acids. Germline CDR1 is SGHTA and CDR2 is FQGTGA. CDR3 sequence reads: CASSPTGTSSDEQFF. The CDR3 DNA sequence: TGTGCCAGCAGCCCAACCGGGACTAGTAGCGATGAGCAGTTCTTC.

This chain joins TRBV7-2 and TRBJ2-7; possibly TRBD2 for D (5 bases). The CDR3 has 13 residues. Per germline, CDR1 SGHTA and CDR2 FQGNSA. V shed 0 bases and J shed 6 bases, with 9 bases lying between them. This chain's CDR3 is CASSLASGSEQYF. The CDR3 nucleotides are TGTGCCAGCAGCTTAGCGTCGGGGTCCGAGCAGTACTTC.

V gene TRBV5-1 combines with J gene TRBJ1-1; 10 bases align to TRBD1. V lost 4 bases to trimming and J lost 1 base; unmatched junction nucleotides: 4. The CDR3 is 15 amino acids. The germline CDR1 and CDR2 sequences are SGHRS and YFSETQ. This CDR3 is CASSGTGATNTEAFF. The CDR3, as DNA: TGCGCCAGCAGCGGGACAGGGGCGACGAACACTGAAGCTTTCTTT.